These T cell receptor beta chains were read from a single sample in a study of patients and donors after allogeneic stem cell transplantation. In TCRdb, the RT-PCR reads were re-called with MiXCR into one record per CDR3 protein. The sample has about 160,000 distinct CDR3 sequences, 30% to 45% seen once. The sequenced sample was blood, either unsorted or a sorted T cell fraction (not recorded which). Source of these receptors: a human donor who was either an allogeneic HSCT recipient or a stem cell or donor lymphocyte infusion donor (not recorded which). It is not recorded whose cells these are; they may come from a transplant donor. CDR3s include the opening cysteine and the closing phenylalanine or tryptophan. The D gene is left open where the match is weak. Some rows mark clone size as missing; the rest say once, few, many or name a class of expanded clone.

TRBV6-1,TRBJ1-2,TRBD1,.,TGTGCCAGCAGTGATATTGGACAGGGAAACTATGGCTACACCTTC,CASSDIGQGNYGYTF
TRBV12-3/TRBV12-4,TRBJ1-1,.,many,TGTGCCAGCACCCCCGTCCCAGCGGGGACTGAAGCTTTCTTT,CASTPVPAGTEAFF
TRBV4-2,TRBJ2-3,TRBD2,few,TGTGCCAGCACCCCCACTAGCGTGACCCCAGGGACGCAGTATTTT,CASTPTSVTPGTQYF
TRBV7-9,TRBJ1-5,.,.,TGTGCCAGCAGCTTAGACGACAGGACCGGGCAGCCCCAGCATTTT,CASSLDDRTGQPQHF
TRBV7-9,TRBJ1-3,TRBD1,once,TGTGCCAGCAGCTTAGGAGGGGGCCCCTCTGGAAACACCATATATTTT,CASSLGGGPSGNTIYF
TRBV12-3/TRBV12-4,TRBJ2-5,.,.,TGTGCCAGCAGTTCAACTCGACTGAACCAAGAGACCCAGTACTTC,CASSSTRLNQETQYF
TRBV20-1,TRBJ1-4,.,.,TGCAGTGCTGCCTCAGGGGAAAAACTGTTTTTT,CSAASGEKLFF
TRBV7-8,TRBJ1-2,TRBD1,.,TGTGCCAGCAGCCCAAATCGACAGGGTTGGGGCTATGGCTACACCTTC,CASSPNRQGWGYGYTF
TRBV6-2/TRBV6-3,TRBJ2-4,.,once,TGTGCCAGCAGTTACGAGACCATTCAGTACTTC,CASSYETIQYF
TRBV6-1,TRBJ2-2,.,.,TGTGCCAGCAGTGAAACAGGGATCGCCGGGGAGCTGTTTTTT,CASSETGIAGELFF
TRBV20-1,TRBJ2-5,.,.,TGCAGTGCTAGAAGGGTCGGGGGCACCCAAGAGACCCAGTACTTC,CSARRVGGTQETQYF
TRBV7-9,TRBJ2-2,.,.,TGTGCCAGCGGCTTCAAGACCGGGGAGCTGTTTTTT,CASGFKTGELFF
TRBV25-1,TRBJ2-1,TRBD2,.,TGTGCCAGCAGTTCTCTAGCGGGAAGCTCCTACAATGAGCAGTTCTTC,CASSSLAGSSYNEQFF
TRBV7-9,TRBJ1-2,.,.,TGTGCCAGCAGACCCCGGGAGGGCTACTATGGCTACACCTTC,CASRPREGYYGYTF
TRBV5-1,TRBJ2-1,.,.,TGCGCCAGCAGCTTAAAAACGGCGGACAATGAGCAGTTCTTC,CASSLKTADNEQFF
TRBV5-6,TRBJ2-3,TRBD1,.,TGTGCCAGCAGCCCAGGGGGCGTAGGCACAGATACGCAGTATTTT,CASSPGGVGTDTQYF
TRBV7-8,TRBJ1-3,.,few,TGTGCCAGCAGCCCCCAACGCAGCTCTGGAAACACCATATATTTT,CASSPQRSSGNTIYF
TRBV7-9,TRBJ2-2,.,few,TGTGCCAGCAGCTTTACTGCCGGGGAGCTGTTTTTT,CASSFTAGELFF
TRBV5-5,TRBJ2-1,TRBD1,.,TGTGCCAGCAGCTTGGGGGTGACAGGGTCTAATGAGCAGTTCTTC,CASSLGVTGSNEQFF
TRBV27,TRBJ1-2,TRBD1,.,TGTGCCAGCAGTGAGCAGGGGGCCGACTATGGCTACACCTTC,CASSEQGADYGYTF
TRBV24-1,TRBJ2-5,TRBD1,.,TGTGCCACCTGGGATGGGGCAGGGGGGACCCAGTACTTC,CATWDGAGGTQYF
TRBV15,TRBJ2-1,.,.,TGTGCCACCAGCGGATATATTCAGAACACCTGGCAGTTCTTC,CATSGYIQNTWQFF
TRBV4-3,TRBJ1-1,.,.,TGCGCCAGCAGCCAATACCTCAGGGTAGGGACTGAAGCTTTCTTT,CASSQYLRVGTEAFF
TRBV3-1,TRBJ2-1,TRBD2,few,TGTGCCAGCAGCCAGTCGACTAGCGGGGGGGAAATTGAGCAGTTCTTC,CASSQSTSGGEIEQFF
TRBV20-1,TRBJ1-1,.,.,TGCAGTGCTAGGATGGGGTTCCCTGAAGCTTTCTTT,CSARMGFPEAFF
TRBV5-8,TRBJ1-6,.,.,TGTGCCAGCAGCTTGAACGGCCCTTGGTCACCCCTCCACTTT,CASSLNGPWSPLHF
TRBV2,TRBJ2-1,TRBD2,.,TGTGCCAGCATGGAATTTAGCGGGGGCCGATACAATGAGCAGTTCTTC,CASMEFSGGRYNEQFF
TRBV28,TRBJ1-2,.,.,TGTGCCAGCAGTTTCCCTCCCGGCGGCTACACCTTC,CASSFPPGGYTF
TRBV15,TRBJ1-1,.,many,TGTGCCACCAGCAGAGTGAGACTAAGCAAGGGGAACACTGAAGCTTTCTTT,CATSRVRLSKGNTEAFF
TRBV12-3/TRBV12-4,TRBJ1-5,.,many,TGTGCCAGCAGTTTGGGTTTAAATCAGCCCCAGCATTTT,CASSLGLNQPQHF
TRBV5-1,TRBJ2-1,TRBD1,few,TGCGCCAGCAGCTTTTCCGGATTCTGGACAGGAATGGGCAATGAGCAGTTCTTC,CASSFSGFWTGMGNEQFF
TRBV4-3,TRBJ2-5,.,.,TGCGCCAGCAGCCAGGGGGACCAAGAGACCCAGTACTTC,CASSQGDQETQYF
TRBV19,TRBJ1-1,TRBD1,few,TGTGCCAGTAGTATAGGACAGGGGAACACTGAAGCTTTCTTT,CASSIGQGNTEAFF
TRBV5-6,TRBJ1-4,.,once,TGTGCCAGCAGCCTCCGAGGGGTGCCAGGGATATATAATGAAAAACTGTTTTTT,CASSLRGVPGIYNEKLFF
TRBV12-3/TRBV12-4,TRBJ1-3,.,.,TGTGCCAGCAGTTTCCTTATGTCGGGATCTGGAAACACCATATATTTT,CASSFLMSGSGNTIYF
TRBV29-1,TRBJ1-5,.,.,TGCAGCGTTGAAGATCTAGGGGGGGATGCGCCCCAGCATTTT,CSVEDLGGDAPQHF
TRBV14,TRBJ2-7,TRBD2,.,TGTGCCAGCAGCCCTCGGACTAGCAGCGAGCAGTACTTC,CASSPRTSSEQYF
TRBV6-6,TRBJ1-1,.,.,TGTGCCAGCAGCTACCCCCACCAGGGGTCGAACACTGAAGCTTTCTTT,CASSYPHQGSNTEAFF
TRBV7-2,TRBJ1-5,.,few,TGTGCCAGCAGCTTAGTTTCAGGGGATTATCAGCCCCAGCATTTT,CASSLVSGDYQPQHF
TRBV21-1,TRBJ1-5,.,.,TGTGCCAGCAGCAGGGCAGTATTCTTCGGCCAGCCCCAGCATTTT,CASSRAVFFGQPQHF
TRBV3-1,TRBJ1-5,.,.,TGTGCCAGCAGCCACACTGACACCGACAATCAGCCCCAGCATTTT,CASSHTDTDNQPQHF
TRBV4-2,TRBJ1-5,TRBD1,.,TGTGCCAGCAGCCAAGGACAGGGGAATTTTCAGCCCCAGCATTTT,CASSQGQGNFQPQHF